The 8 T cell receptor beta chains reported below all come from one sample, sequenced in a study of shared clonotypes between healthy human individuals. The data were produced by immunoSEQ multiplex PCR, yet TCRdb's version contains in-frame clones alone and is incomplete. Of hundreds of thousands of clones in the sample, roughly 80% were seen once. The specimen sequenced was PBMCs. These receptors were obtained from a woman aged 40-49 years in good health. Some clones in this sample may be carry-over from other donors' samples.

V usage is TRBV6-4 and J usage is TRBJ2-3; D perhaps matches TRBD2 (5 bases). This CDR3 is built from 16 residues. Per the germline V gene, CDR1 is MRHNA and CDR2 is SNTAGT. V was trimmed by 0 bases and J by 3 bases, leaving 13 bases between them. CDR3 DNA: TGTGCCAGCAGTGACTCTGATGGGAGAGGGACAGATACGCAGTATTTT. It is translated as CASSDSDGRGTDTQYF.

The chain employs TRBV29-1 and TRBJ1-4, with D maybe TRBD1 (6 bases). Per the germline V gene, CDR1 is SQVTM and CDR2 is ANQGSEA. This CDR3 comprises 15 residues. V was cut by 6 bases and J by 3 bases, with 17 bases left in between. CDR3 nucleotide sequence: TGCAGCGTCCAACAGGGACGGGGGGCTAATGAAAAACTGTTTTTT. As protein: CSVQQGRGANEKLFF.

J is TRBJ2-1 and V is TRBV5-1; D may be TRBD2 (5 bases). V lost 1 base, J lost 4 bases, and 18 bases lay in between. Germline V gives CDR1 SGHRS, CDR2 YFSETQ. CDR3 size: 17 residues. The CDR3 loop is CASSLSPFSGGYNEQFF. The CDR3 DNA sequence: TGCGCCAGCAGCTTGAGCCCCTTTTCGGGCGGGTACAATGAGCAGTTCTTC.

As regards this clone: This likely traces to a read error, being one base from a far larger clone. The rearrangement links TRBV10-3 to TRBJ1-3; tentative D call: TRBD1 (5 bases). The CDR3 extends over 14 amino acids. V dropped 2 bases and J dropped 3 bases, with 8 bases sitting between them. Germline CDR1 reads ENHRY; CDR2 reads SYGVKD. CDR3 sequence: CAISEAGFGNTIYF. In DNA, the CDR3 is TGTGCCATCAGTGAGGCAGGGTTTGGAAACACCATATATTTT.

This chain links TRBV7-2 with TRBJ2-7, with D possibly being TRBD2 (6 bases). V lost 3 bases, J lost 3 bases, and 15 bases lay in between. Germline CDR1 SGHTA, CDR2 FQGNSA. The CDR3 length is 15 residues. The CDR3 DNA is TGTGCCAGCAGCTTTTGGGGGAGGTCCCTCTACGAGCAGTACTTC. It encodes CASSFWGRSLYEQYF.

DNA for the CDR3: TGTGCCAGTACAGGCCGGTTGGGCACCGGGGAGCTGTTTTTT. Its protein is CASTGRLGTGELFF. The rearrangement joins TRBV19 to TRBJ2-2, with no clear D. Germline V gives CDR1 LNHDA, CDR2 SQIVND (reference sequence). The CDR3 totals 14 residues. V was clipped by 7 bases and J by 4 bases, with 13 bases between them. The full variable domain, with the rest looked up from reference TRBV19 and TRBJ2-2, is DGGITQSPKYLFRKEGQNVTLSCEQNLNHDAMYWYRQDPGQGLRLIYYSQIVNDFQKGDIAEGYSVSREKKESFPLTVTSAQKNPTAFYLCASTGRLGTGELFFGEGSRLTVL.

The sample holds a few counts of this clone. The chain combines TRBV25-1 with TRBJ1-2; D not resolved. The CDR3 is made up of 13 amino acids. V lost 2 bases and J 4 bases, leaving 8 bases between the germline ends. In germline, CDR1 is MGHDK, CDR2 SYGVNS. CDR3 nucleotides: TGTGCCAGCAGTGAAAAAGGGATCTATGGCTACACCTTC. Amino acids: CASSEKGIYGYTF.

The CDR3 protein is CATSRDPGYDGYTF. In DNA, the CDR3 is TGTGCCACCAGCAGAGATCCGGGGTACGATGGCTACACCTTC. The rearrangement joins TRBV15 to TRBJ1-2; D call uncertain. Per the germline V gene, CDR1 is LNHNV and CDR2 is YYDKDF (reference sequence). The CDR3 spans 14 residues. V lost 0 bases to trimming and J lost 6 bases, with 11 bases between them.